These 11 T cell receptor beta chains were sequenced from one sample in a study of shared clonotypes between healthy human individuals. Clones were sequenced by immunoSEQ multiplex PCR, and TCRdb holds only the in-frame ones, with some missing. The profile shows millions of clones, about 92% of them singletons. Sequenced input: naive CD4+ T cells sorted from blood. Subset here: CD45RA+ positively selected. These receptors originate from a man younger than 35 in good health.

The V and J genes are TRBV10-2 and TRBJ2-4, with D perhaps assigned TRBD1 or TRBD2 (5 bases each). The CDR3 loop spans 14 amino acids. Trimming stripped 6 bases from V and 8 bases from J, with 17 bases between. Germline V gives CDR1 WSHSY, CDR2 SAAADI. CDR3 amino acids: CASRNVVTADIQYF. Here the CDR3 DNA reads TGCGCCAGCAGGAACGTAGTGACAGCGGACATTCAGTACTTC.

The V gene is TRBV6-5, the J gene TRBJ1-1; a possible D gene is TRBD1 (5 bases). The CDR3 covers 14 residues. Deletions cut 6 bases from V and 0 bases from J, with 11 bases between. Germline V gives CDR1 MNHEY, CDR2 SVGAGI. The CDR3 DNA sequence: TGTGCCAGCAGCTGGGACGGGATGAACACTGAAGCTTTCTTT. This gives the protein CASSWDGMNTEAFF.

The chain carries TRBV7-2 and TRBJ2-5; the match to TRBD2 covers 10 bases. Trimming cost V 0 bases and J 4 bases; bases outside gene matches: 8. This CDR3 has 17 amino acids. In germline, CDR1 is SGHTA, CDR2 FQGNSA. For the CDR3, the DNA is TGTGCCAGCAGCTTAGCGCATCTAGCGGGAGTCCCAGAGACCCAGTACTTC. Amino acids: CASSLAHLAGVPETQYF.

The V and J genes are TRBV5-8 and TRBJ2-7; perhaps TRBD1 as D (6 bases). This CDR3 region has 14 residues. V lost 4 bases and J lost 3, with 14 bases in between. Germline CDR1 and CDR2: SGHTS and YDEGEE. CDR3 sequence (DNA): TGTGCCAGCAGCCTGACACAGGGATACTACGAGCAGTACTTC. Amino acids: CASSLTQGYYEQYF.

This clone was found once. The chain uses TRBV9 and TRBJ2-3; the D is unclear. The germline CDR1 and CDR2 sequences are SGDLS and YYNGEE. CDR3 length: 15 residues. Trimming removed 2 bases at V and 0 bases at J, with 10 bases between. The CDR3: CASSVQVTSTDTQYF. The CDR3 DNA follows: TGTGCCAGCAGCGTCCAGGTAACTAGCACAGATACGCAGTATTTT.

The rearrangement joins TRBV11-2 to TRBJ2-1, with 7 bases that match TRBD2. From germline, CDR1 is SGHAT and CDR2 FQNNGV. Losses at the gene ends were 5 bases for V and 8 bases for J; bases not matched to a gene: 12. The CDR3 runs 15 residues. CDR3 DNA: TGTGCCAGCAGCCAACTAGCGCGGCACGTCGATGAGCAGTTCTTC. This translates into CASSQLARHVDEQFF.

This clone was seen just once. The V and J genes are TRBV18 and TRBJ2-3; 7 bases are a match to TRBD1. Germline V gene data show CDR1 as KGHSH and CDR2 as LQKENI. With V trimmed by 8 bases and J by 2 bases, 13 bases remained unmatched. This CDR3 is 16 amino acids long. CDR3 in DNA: TGTGCCAGCCGGCGAAGTGGGACAGACCTCACAGATACGCAGTATTTT. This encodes CASRRSGTDLTDTQYF.

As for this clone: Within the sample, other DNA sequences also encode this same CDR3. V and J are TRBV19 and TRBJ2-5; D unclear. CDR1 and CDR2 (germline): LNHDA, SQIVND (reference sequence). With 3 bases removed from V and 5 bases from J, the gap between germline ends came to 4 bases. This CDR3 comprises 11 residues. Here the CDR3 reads CASSISETQYF. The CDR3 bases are TGTGCCAGTAGTATTTCGGAGACCCAGTACTTC.

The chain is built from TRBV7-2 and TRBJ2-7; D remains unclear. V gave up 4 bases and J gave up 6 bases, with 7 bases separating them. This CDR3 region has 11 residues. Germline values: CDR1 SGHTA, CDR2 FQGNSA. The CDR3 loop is CASSSTAEQYF. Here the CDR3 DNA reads TGTGCCAGCAGCTCAACAGCCGAGCAGTACTTC.

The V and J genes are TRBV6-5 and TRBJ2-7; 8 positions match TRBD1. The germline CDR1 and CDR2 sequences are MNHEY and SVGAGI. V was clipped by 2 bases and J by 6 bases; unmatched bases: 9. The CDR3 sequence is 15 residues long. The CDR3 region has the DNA TGTGCCAGCAGTTACGTCCCCCAGGGGGCTAGCGAGCAGTACTTC. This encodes CASSYVPQGASEQYF.

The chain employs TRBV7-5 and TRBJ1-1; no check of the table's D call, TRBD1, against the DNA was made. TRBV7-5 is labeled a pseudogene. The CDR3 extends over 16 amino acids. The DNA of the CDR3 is TGTGCCAGAAGCTTAAAAGAACAGGCTATGAACACTGAAGCTTTCTTT. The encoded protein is CARSLKEQAMNTEAFF.